Listed below are T cell receptor beta chains from one sample, sequenced in a study of blood T cell repertoires in COVID-19. Clones were sequenced by immunoSEQ multiplex PCR, and TCRdb holds only the in-frame ones, with some missing. The table records tens of thousands of clones, over 80% of them present only once. Sequences were obtained from peripheral blood. The receptors here all came from a man aged 80 or over with active or convalescent COVID-19. Each CDR3 is given with its conserved first and last residue. Each record gives: CDR3 DNA, CDR3 protein, CDR3 length, J gene, D gene, clone size, V gene. The D gene is left open where the match is weak. Size values are once, few and many counts, or a class for expanded clones, and some rows have none.

CDR3nt: TGCAGCGTTAGGAAGGGGGCCAATGAGCAGTTCTTC
CDR3aa: CSVRKGANEQFF
len: 12
j_gene: TRBJ2-1
d_gene: TRBD1
abundance: .
v_gene: TRBV29-1

CDR3nt: TGTGCCAGCAGCCAATTTTACGGTCCTCGTTCCGCCAATGAGCAGTTCTTC
CDR3aa: CASSQFYGPRSANEQFF
len: 17
j_gene: TRBJ2-1
d_gene: .
abundance: .
v_gene: TRBV4-2

CDR3nt: TGTGCCACCAGGGGCCGGGGGGTGAACACTGAAGCTTTCTTT
CDR3aa: CATRGRGVNTEAFF
len: 14
j_gene: TRBJ1-1
d_gene: .
abundance: .
v_gene: TRBV24-1

CDR3nt: TGCGCCAGCAGCAGGGGACAGGGAGGATATAATTCACCCCTCCACTTT
CDR3aa: CASSRGQGGYNSPLHF
len: 16
j_gene: TRBJ1-6
d_gene: TRBD1
abundance: .
v_gene: TRBV5-1

CDR3nt: TGTGCCAGCAGCCCGGGACAGGATAGAGAGACCCAGTACTTC
CDR3aa: CASSPGQDRETQYF
len: 14
j_gene: TRBJ2-5
d_gene: TRBD1
abundance: .
v_gene: TRBV6-6

CDR3nt: TGTGCCAGCAGCTTAGGAGCGGCGAACACTGAAGCTTTCTTT
CDR3aa: CASSLGAANTEAFF
len: 14
j_gene: TRBJ1-1
d_gene: .
abundance: .
v_gene: TRBV7-2

CDR3nt: TGTGCCAGCAGCTCCTCCCGAGGGGGAGGCAATCAGCCCCAGCATTTT
CDR3aa: CASSSSRGGGNQPQHF
len: 16
j_gene: TRBJ1-5
d_gene: .
abundance: .
v_gene: TRBV6-2/TRBV6-3

CDR3nt: TGTGCCAGCTCCCGCGGGGGGTACACAGATACGCAGTATTTT
CDR3aa: CASSRGGYTDTQYF
len: 14
j_gene: TRBJ2-3
d_gene: TRBD2
abundance: .
v_gene: TRBV5-4

CDR3nt: TGTGCCAGCAGCCAGCGGAGGGCTGGCTACACCTTC
CDR3aa: CASSQRRAGYTF
len: 12
j_gene: TRBJ1-2
d_gene: .
abundance: .
v_gene: TRBV11-2

CDR3nt: TGTGCCAGCAGCCCCCCATCGGTGGTCCACGAGCAGTACTTC
CDR3aa: CASSPPSVVHEQYF
len: 14
j_gene: TRBJ2-7
d_gene: .
abundance: few
v_gene: TRBV7-9

CDR3nt: TGTGCCAGTAGTCAACAGGGAGTTGGAGGAAACACCATATATTTT
CDR3aa: CASSQQGVGGNTIYF
len: 15
j_gene: TRBJ1-3
d_gene: .
abundance: few
v_gene: TRBV19

CDR3nt: TGTGCCTCCAGTTTGGGGGCGAACACTGAAGCTTTCTTT
CDR3aa: CASSLGANTEAFF
len: 13
j_gene: TRBJ1-1
d_gene: .
abundance: .
v_gene: TRBV5-4

CDR3nt: TGTGCCATCAGTGACCACGCGGGGGCAGATACGCAGTATTTT
CDR3aa: CAISDHAGADTQYF
len: 14
j_gene: TRBJ2-3
d_gene: TRBD2
abundance: .
v_gene: TRBV10-3

CDR3nt: TGTGCCAGCAGTTTCACGGGGGAATTCTACGAGCAGTACTTC
CDR3aa: CASSFTGEFYEQYF
len: 14
j_gene: TRBJ2-7
d_gene: .
abundance: .
v_gene: TRBV28

CDR3nt: TGTGCCAGCAGAACTAACAGGCCCGCGGGGACTGAAGCTTTCTTT
CDR3aa: CASRTNRPAGTEAFF
len: 15
j_gene: TRBJ1-1
d_gene: .
abundance: .
v_gene: TRBV28

CDR3nt: TGTGCCAGCAGCCTCGGCGGACAGGGGGAGGACTATGGCTACACCTTC
CDR3aa: CASSLGGQGEDYGYTF
len: 16
j_gene: TRBJ1-2
d_gene: TRBD1
abundance: .
v_gene: TRBV5-4

CDR3nt: TGTGCCAGCAGGGGGGGGACGGCGCGAGCTAACTATGGCTACACCTTC
CDR3aa: CASRGGTARANYGYTF
len: 16
j_gene: TRBJ1-2
d_gene: .
abundance: .
v_gene: TRBV7-2

CDR3nt: TGTGCCAGCAGCGTAAGACAGGGGGCCGTGAACACTGAAGCTTTCTTT
CDR3aa: CASSVRQGAVNTEAFF
len: 16
j_gene: TRBJ1-1
d_gene: TRBD1
abundance: few
v_gene: TRBV5-8

CDR3nt: TGTGCCATCAGTCGGGGGTCCGGTAAAAGCTCCTACGAGCAGTACTTC
CDR3aa: CAISRGSGKSSYEQYF
len: 16
j_gene: TRBJ2-7
d_gene: .
abundance: once
v_gene: TRBV10-3

CDR3nt: TGTGCCAGTAGTACCCTCGGACAGGGGAACTCCTACGAGCAGTACTTC
CDR3aa: CASSTLGQGNSYEQYF
len: 16
j_gene: TRBJ2-7
d_gene: TRBD1
abundance: .
v_gene: TRBV19

CDR3nt: TGTGCCAGCAGCTTAGAGAGCGACTATGGCTACACCTTC
CDR3aa: CASSLESDYGYTF
len: 13
j_gene: TRBJ1-2
d_gene: .
abundance: .
v_gene: TRBV7-9

CDR3nt: TGTGCCAGCACGACCGGGGTTTATGAAAAACTGTTTTTT
CDR3aa: CASTTGVYEKLFF
len: 13
j_gene: TRBJ1-4
d_gene: .
abundance: .
v_gene: TRBV12-3/TRBV12-4

CDR3nt: TGTGCCACCAGCAGAGATTTGATCGGAACCGAGAGGGATGGCTACACCTTC
CDR3aa: CATSRDLIGTERDGYTF
len: 17
j_gene: TRBJ1-2
d_gene: .
abundance: .
v_gene: TRBV15

CDR3nt: TGTGCCAGTAGGGAGGAGGGGAGCTCTGGAAACACCATATATTTT
CDR3aa: CASREEGSSGNTIYF
len: 15
j_gene: TRBJ1-3
d_gene: .
abundance: .
v_gene: TRBV19

CDR3nt: TGCGCCAGCTCTGAACCTGAGGCGTCATTGAACATTCAGTACTTC
CDR3aa: CASSEPEASLNIQYF
len: 15
j_gene: TRBJ2-4
d_gene: .
abundance: once
v_gene: TRBV5-1

CDR3nt: TGTGCCAGTAGGCAGCAGGGGCTCCAGACCCAGTACTTC
CDR3aa: CASRQQGLQTQYF
len: 13
j_gene: TRBJ2-5
d_gene: .
abundance: once
v_gene: TRBV19

CDR3nt: TGCGCCAGCAGCCAAGTGGGAGTGAGAGGCTACACCTTC
CDR3aa: CASSQVGVRGYTF
len: 13
j_gene: TRBJ1-2
d_gene: .
abundance: .
v_gene: TRBV4-3

CDR3nt: TGCAGTGCTAGTTGGCAGGGCAAAAACATTCAGTACTTC
CDR3aa: CSASWQGKNIQYF
len: 13
j_gene: TRBJ2-4
d_gene: .
abundance: .
v_gene: TRBV20-1

CDR3nt: TGTGCCAGCAGCTTGGTCGGCGGGGGCAACGAGCAGTACTTC
CDR3aa: CASSLVGGGNEQYF
len: 14
j_gene: TRBJ2-7
d_gene: .
abundance: .
v_gene: TRBV5-4

CDR3nt: TGTGCCAGCAGTTTACCAGGGGCAGGAGAGCAGTACTTC
CDR3aa: CASSLPGAGEQYF
len: 13
j_gene: TRBJ2-7
d_gene: .
abundance: .
v_gene: TRBV28

CDR3nt: TGCGCCAGCAGCGGACTAGCGGGACCCTACGAGCAGTACTTC
CDR3aa: CASSGLAGPYEQYF
len: 14
j_gene: TRBJ2-7
d_gene: TRBD2
abundance: once
v_gene: TRBV5-1

CDR3nt: TGTGCCAGCAGTTACTCACGCAGGGTGAGCTCCTACGAGCAGTACTTC
CDR3aa: CASSYSRRVSSYEQYF
len: 16
j_gene: TRBJ2-7
d_gene: .
abundance: .
v_gene: TRBV6-5

CDR3nt: TGTGCCAGCAGCCGTGGACTCTATAGCAATCAGCCCCAGCATTTT
CDR3aa: CASSRGLYSNQPQHF
len: 15
j_gene: TRBJ1-5
d_gene: .
abundance: .
v_gene: TRBV3-1/TRBV3-2

CDR3nt: TGTGCCATCAGTGATAGGGGTTGGGGGACTAACTCTGGAAACACCATATATTTT
CDR3aa: CAISDRGWGTNSGNTIYF
len: 18
j_gene: TRBJ1-3
d_gene: .
abundance: .
v_gene: TRBV10-3

CDR3nt: TGTGCCAGCAGCTTAGGAGCGGGTGCCTACAATGAGCAGTTCTTC
CDR3aa: CASSLGAGAYNEQFF
len: 15
j_gene: TRBJ2-1
d_gene: .
abundance: .
v_gene: TRBV7-9

CDR3nt: TGTGCCAGCTCACCCTTGGACAGGGACACTGAAGCTTTCTTT
CDR3aa: CASSPLDRDTEAFF
len: 14
j_gene: TRBJ1-1
d_gene: TRBD1
abundance: .
v_gene: TRBV18

CDR3nt: TGTGCCAGCAGCCCAGACAGGGGTCGCCTCTACGAGCAGTACTTC
CDR3aa: CASSPDRGRLYEQYF
len: 15
j_gene: TRBJ2-7
d_gene: TRBD1
abundance: .
v_gene: TRBV7-2

CDR3nt: TGTGCCTGGAGTCAACAGGGGAATTCACCCCTCCACTTT
CDR3aa: CAWSQQGNSPLHF
len: 13
j_gene: TRBJ1-6
d_gene: TRBD1
abundance: .
v_gene: TRBV30

CDR3nt: TGCGCCAGCAGCCAAGATAAAGGGGACAGGGGTCAGACCCAGTACTTC
CDR3aa: CASSQDKGDRGQTQYF
len: 16
j_gene: TRBJ2-5
d_gene: TRBD1
abundance: .
v_gene: TRBV4-1

CDR3nt: TGTGCCAGCAGTTTCGGCACAGATACGCAGTATTTT
CDR3aa: CASSFGTDTQYF
len: 12
j_gene: TRBJ2-3
d_gene: .
abundance: .
v_gene: TRBV6-5

CDR3nt: TGTGCCAGCAGCCCCCGGACTAGCGGGAGGACCGGGGAGCTGTTTTTT
CDR3aa: CASSPRTSGRTGELFF
len: 16
j_gene: TRBJ2-2
d_gene: TRBD2
abundance: .
v_gene: TRBV3-1/TRBV3-2

CDR3nt: TGTGCCAGCAGCCCTCTAGCGGGGGGGCCCGACACCGGGGAGCTGTTTTTT
CDR3aa: CASSPLAGGPDTGELFF
len: 17
j_gene: TRBJ2-2
d_gene: TRBD2
abundance: once
v_gene: TRBV7-2

CDR3nt: TGCGCCAGCAGCTTGGTCAGGGGGGAGCCCCAGCATTTT
CDR3aa: CASSLVRGEPQHF
len: 13
j_gene: TRBJ1-5
d_gene: TRBD1
abundance: .
v_gene: TRBV5-1

CDR3nt: TGTGCCAGCAGCTTTCAGGGGTACACGGCCACAGATACGCAGTATTTT
CDR3aa: CASSFQGYTATDTQYF
len: 16
j_gene: TRBJ2-3
d_gene: .
abundance: .
v_gene: TRBV7-2

CDR3nt: TGTGCCAGCAGGGTCGGACAGCTCAATCAGCCCCAGCATTTT
CDR3aa: CASRVGQLNQPQHF
len: 14
j_gene: TRBJ1-5
d_gene: .
abundance: .
v_gene: TRBV2

CDR3nt: TGTGCCAGCAGCGTAAACAGCGGGAGGAACACCGGGGAGCTGTTTTTT
CDR3aa: CASSVNSGRNTGELFF
len: 16
j_gene: TRBJ2-2
d_gene: TRBD2
abundance: .
v_gene: TRBV9

CDR3nt: TGCGCCAGCAGCCAAGATCACAGGGTTTCCTTCCACTCTGGAAACACCATATATTTT
CDR3aa: CASSQDHRVSFHSGNTIYF
len: 19
j_gene: TRBJ1-3
d_gene: .
abundance: .
v_gene: TRBV4-1

CDR3nt: TGTGCCAGCAGCGTTGCCCCTAACCTTGGTGTAGTGAACACTGAAGCTTTCTTT
CDR3aa: CASSVAPNLGVVNTEAFF
len: 18
j_gene: TRBJ1-1
d_gene: .
abundance: .
v_gene: TRBV9

CDR3nt: TGTGCCAGCAGTTCATTTAATAATGGACTAGCGGGGGTGGATACGCAGTATTTT
CDR3aa: CASSSFNNGLAGVDTQYF
len: 18
j_gene: TRBJ2-3
d_gene: TRBD2
abundance: .
v_gene: TRBV27

CDR3nt: TGTGCCAGCAGCCTGACAGGGAACGAGCAGTACTTC
CDR3aa: CASSLTGNEQYF
len: 12
j_gene: TRBJ2-7
d_gene: TRBD1
abundance: once
v_gene: TRBV7-9

CDR3nt: TGCAGTGCCCCCCTCCTCGGGGAGCAGTACTTC
CDR3aa: CSAPLLGEQYF
len: 11
j_gene: TRBJ2-7
d_gene: .
abundance: .
v_gene: TRBV20-1

CDR3nt: TGTGCCACCAGCAGAGACCCCCAGCGGGGCTACACCTTC
CDR3aa: CATSRDPQRGYTF
len: 13
j_gene: TRBJ1-2
d_gene: .
abundance: .
v_gene: TRBV15

CDR3nt: TGTGCCAGCAGTTTGGGGACAGGGTACAATGAGCAGTTCTTC
CDR3aa: CASSLGTGYNEQFF
len: 14
j_gene: TRBJ2-1
d_gene: TRBD1
abundance: .
v_gene: TRBV27